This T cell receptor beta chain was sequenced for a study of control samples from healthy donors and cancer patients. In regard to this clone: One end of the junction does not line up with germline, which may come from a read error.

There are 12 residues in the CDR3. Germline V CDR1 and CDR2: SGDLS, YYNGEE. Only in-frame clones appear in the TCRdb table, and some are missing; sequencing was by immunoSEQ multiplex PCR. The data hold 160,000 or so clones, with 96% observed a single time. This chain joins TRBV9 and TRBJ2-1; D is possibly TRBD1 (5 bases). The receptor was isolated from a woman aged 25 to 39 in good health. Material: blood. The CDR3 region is CASSVGETGPLF. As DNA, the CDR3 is TGTGCCAGCAGCGTAGGGGAAACAGGCCCGCTCTTC.